This TCR beta chain originates from a study of cytomegalovirus exposure and HLA in healthy donors. Study observations and caveats: In the analysis, some V segments, TRBV6-2 and TRBV6-3 included, were excluded as indistinguishable. It was assumed in the presence/absence analyses that sequencing depth was roughly uniform across donors.

The CDR3 spans 15 residues. V was pared by 0 bases and J by 9 bases, with 15 bases between. CDR1 is MGHRA, CDR2 YSYEKL, per germline. PCR amplification relied on 60 Vbeta primers (plus 13 Jbeta primers). Measured with immunoSEQ multiplex PCR; TCRdb has only the in-frame clones, and not every one. The table has under 200,000 clones, roughly four fifths seen once; the top ten hold more than 0.75%. About this clone: Its antigen remains unknown.

Sequencing input: PBMCs. The TCR sequence derives from a girl aged 2 to 10 in good health and CMV-seropositive. The V and J genes are TRBV4-1 and TRBJ2-1; TRBD1 is a possible D gene (5 bases). CDR3 DNA: TGCGCCAGCAGCCAAGAATCCCCCCGTAGGGGTGAGCAGTTCTTC. The encoded protein is CASSQESPRRGEQFF.